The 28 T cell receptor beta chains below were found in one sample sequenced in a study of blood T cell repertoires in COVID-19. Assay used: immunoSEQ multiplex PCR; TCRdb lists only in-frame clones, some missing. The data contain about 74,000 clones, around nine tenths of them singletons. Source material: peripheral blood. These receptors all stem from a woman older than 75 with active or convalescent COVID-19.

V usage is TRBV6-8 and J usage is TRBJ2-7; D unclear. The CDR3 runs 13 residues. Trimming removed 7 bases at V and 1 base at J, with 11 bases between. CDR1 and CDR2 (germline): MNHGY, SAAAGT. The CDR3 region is CASMSGFSYEQYF. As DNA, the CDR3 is TGTGCCAGCATGTCCGGGTTTTCCTACGAGCAGTACTTC.

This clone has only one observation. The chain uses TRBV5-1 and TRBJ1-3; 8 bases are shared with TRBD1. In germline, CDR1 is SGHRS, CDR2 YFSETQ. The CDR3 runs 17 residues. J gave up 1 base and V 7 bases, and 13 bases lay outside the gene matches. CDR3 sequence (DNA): TGCGCCAGCCCCATTCTCAGGGGGCAAGGATCTGGAAACACCATATATTTT. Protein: CASPILRGQGSGNTIYF.

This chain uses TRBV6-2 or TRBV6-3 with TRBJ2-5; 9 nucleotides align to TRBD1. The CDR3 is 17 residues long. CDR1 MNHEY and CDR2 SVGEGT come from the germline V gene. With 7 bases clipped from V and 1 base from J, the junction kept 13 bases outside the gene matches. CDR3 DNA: TGTGCCAGCACCCCTGGGCCGGCGACAGGGGGCCAAGAGACCCAGTACTTC. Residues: CASTPGPATGGQETQYF.

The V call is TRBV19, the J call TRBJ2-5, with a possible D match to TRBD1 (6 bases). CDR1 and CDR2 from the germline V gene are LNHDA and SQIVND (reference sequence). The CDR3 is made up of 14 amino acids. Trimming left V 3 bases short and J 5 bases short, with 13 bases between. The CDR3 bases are TGTGCCAGTAGTATTAGGACAGCGCGGGAGACCCAGTACTTC. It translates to CASSIRTARETQYF.

For the CDR3, the DNA is TGTGCCAGCAGCAGACGGGGGGATGAGCAGTTCTTC. It specifies CASSRRGDEQFF. The rearrangement links TRBV7-9 to TRBJ2-1; 7 nucleotides line up with TRBD2. The CDR3 consists of 12 residues. J gave up 8 bases and V 5 bases, and 3 bases lay outside the gene matches. CDR1 SEHNR and CDR2 FQNEAQ come from the germline V gene (reference sequence). Variable domain in full (rest from reference TRBV7-9 and TRBJ2-1): DTGVSQNPRHKITKRGQNVTFRCDPISEHNRLYWYRQTLGQGPEFLTYFQNEAQLEKSRLLSDRFSAERPKGSFSTLEIQRTEQGDSAMYLCASSRRGDEQFFGPGTRLTVL.

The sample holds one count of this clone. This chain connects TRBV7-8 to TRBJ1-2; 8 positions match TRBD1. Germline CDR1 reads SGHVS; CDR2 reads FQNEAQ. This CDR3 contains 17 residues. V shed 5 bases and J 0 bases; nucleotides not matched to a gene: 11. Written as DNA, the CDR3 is TGTGCCAGCAGCCCCGACAGGGGATTTTCCCCTAACTATGGCTACACCTTC. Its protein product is CASSPDRGFSPNYGYTF.

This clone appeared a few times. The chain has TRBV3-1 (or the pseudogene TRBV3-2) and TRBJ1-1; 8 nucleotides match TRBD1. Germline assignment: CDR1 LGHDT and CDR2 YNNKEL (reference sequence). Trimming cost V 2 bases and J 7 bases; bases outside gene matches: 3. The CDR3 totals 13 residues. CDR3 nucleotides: TGTGCCAGCAGCCAACGGACAGGGTTTGAAGCTTTCTTT. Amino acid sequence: CASSQRTGFEAFF.

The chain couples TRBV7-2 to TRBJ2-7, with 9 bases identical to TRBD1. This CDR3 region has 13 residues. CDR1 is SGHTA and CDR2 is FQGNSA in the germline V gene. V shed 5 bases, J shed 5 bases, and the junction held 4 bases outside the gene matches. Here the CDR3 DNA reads TGTGCCAGCAGCACAGGGGGCTGGAACGAGCAGTACTTC. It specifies CASSTGGWNEQYF.

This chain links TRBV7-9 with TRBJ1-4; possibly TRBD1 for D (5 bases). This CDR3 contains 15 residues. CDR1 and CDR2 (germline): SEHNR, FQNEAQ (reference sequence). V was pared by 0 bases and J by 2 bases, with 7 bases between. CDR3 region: CASSLAAGTNEKLFF. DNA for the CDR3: TGTGCCAGCAGCTTAGCGGCAGGGACTAATGAAAAACTGTTTTTT. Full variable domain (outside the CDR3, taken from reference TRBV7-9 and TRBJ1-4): DTGVSQNPRHKITKRGQNVTFRCDPISEHNRLYWYRQTLGQGPEFLTYFQNEAQLEKSRLLSDRFSAERPKGSFSTLEIQRTEQGDSAMYLCASSLAAGTNEKLFFGSGTQLSVL.

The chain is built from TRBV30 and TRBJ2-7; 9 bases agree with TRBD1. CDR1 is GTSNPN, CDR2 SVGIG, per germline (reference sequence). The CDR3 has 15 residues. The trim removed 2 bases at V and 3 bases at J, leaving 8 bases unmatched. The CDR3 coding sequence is TGTGCCTGGAGTACCGACAGGGGGGGAATCTACGAGCAGTACTTC. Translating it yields CAWSTDRGGIYEQYF.

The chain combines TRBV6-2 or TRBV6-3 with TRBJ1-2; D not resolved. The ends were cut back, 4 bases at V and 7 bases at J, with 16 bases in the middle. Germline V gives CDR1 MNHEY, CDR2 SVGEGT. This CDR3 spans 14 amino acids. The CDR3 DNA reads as TGTGCCAGCAGTTGGGCCAGTCTTCTTGGTGGCTACACCTTC. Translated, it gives CASSWASLLGGYTF.

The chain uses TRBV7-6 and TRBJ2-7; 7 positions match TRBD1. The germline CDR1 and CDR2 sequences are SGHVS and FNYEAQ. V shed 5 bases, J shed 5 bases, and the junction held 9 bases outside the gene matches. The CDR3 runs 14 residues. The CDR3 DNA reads TGTGCCAGCAGCCTTCGACAGGGTTCGGACGAGCAGTACTTC. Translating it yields CASSLRQGSDEQYF.

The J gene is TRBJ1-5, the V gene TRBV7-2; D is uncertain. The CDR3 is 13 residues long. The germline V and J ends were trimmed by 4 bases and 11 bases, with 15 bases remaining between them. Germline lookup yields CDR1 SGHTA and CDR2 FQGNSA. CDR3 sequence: CASSYGGVFTQHF. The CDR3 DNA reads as TGTGCCAGCAGCTACGGCGGAGTATTCACCCAGCATTTT.

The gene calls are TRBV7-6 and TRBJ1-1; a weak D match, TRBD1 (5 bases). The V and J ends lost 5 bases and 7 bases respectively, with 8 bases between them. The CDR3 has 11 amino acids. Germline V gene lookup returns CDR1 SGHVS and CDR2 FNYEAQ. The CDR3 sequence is CASSRGYEAFF. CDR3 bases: TGTGCCAGCAGCAGGGGCTATGAAGCTTTCTTT.

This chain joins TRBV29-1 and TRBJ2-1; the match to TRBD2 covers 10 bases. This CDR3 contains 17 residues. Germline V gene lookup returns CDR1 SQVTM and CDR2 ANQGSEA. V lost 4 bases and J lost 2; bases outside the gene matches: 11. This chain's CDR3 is CSVGGLAGAPAYNEQFF. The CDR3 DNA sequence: TGCAGCGTTGGGGGGCTAGCGGGGGCGCCGGCCTACAATGAGCAGTTCTTC.

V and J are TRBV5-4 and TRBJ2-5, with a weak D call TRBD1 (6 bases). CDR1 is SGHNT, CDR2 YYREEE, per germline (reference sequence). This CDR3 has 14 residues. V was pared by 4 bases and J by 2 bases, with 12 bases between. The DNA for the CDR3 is TGTGCCAGCAGCCCACTACAGGGTCAAGAGACCCAGTACTTC. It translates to CASSPLQGQETQYF. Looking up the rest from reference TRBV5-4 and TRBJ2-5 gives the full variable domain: ETGVTQSPTHLIKTRGQQVTLRCSSQSGHNTVSWYQQALGQGPQFIFQYYREEENGRGNFPPRFSGLQFPNYSSELNVNALELDDSALYLCASSPLQGQETQYFGPGTRLLVL.

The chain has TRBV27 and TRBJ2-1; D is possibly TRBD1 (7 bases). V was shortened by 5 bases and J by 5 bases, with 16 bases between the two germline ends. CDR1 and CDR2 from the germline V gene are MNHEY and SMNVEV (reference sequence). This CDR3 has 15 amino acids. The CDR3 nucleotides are TGTGCCAGCAGTCCGGGGGTAACAGGGGACAATGAGCAGTTCTTC. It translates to CASSPGVTGDNEQFF.

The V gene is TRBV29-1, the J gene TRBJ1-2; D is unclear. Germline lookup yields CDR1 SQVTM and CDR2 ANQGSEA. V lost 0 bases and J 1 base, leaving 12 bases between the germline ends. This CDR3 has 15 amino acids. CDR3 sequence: CSVEEGGTINYGYTF. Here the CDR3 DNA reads TGCAGCGTTGAAGAGGGAGGCACGATTAACTATGGCTACACCTTC.

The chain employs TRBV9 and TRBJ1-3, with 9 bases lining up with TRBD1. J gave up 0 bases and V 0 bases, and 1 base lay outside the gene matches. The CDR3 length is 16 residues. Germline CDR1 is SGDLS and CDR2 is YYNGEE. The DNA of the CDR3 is TGTGCCAGCAGCGTAGCGGGACAGGGCTCTGGAAACACCATATATTTT. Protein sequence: CASSVAGQGSGNTIYF.

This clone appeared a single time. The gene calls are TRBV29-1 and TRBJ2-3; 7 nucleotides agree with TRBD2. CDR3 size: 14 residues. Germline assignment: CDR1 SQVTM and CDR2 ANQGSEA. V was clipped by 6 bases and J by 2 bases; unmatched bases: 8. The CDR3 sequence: CSVLGGEFTDTQYF. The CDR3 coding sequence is TGCAGCGTCTTGGGGGGGGAGTTCACAGATACGCAGTATTTT.

CDR3 bases: TGTGCCAGCAGCGGCGAGGGACAGGGGGTTCTCACTAATGAAAAACTGTTTTTT. Its protein product is CASSGEGQGVLTNEKLFF. The chain carries TRBV7-9 and TRBJ1-4; TRBD1 agrees at 11 bases. There are 18 residues in the CDR3. CDR1 is SEHNR, CDR2 FQNEAQ, per germline (reference sequence). J gave up 2 bases and V 5 bases, and 10 bases lay outside the gene matches. Full variable domain (outside the CDR3, taken from reference TRBV7-9 and TRBJ1-4): DTGVSQNPRHKITKRGQNVTFRCDPISEHNRLYWYRQTLGQGPEFLTYFQNEAQLEKSRLLSDRFSAERPKGSFSTLEIQRTEQGDSAMYLCASSGEGQGVLTNEKLFFGSGTQLSVL.

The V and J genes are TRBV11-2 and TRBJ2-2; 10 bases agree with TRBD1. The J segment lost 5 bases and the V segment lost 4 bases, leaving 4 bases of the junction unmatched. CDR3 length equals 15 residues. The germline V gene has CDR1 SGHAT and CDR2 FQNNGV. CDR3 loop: CASSSGTGVTGELFF. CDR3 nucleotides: TGTGCCAGCAGCTCCGGGACAGGGGTTACCGGGGAGCTGTTTTTT.

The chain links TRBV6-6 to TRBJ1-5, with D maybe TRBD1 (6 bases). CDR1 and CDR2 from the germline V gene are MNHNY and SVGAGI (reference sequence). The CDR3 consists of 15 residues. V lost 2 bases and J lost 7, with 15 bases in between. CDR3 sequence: CASSYPDSWEQPQHF. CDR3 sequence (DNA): TGTGCCAGCAGTTACCCGGACAGTTGGGAGCAGCCCCAGCATTTT.

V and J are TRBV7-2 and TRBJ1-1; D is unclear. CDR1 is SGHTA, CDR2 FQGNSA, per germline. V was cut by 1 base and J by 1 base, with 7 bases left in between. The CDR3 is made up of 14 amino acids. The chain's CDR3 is CASSLVSGNTEAFF. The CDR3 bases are TGTGCCAGCAGCTTAGTTTCAGGGAACACTGAAGCTTTCTTT.

This chain's CDR3 is CASSTDRALPGYTF. CDR3 DNA: TGTGCCAGCAGTACGGACAGGGCGCTCCCTGGCTACACCTTC. This chain joins TRBV9 and TRBJ1-2, with 8 bases aligning to TRBD1. CDR3 length equals 14 residues. The ends lost 5 bases at V and 7 bases at J; junction bases unmatched: 10. Germline CDR1 and CDR2: SGDLS and YYNGEE.

CDR3 residues: CASSLAAQGTGYQPQHF. The CDR3 DNA reads as TGTGCCAGCAGCCTCGCGGCACAGGGGACGGGGTATCAGCCCCAGCATTTT. V and J are TRBV3-1 (or the pseudogene TRBV3-2) and TRBJ1-5; 7 bases map to TRBD1. CDR1 is LGHDT and CDR2 is YNNKEL in the germline V gene (reference sequence). The CDR3 is made up of 17 amino acids. Germline trimming cut 4 bases from V and 5 bases from J; bases unmatched to any gene: 14.

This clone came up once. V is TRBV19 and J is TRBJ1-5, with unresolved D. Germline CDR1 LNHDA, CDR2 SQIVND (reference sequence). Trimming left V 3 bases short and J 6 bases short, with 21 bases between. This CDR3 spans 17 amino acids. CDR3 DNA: TGTGCCAGTAGTATTTCCGGGGTGGTGGCCATGGGTCAGCCCCAGCATTTT. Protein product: CASSISGVVAMGQPQHF.

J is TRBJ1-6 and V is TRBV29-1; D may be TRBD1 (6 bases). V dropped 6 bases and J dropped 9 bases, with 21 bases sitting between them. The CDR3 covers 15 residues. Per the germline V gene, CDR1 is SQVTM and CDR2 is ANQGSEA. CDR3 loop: CSVVSLSGTSSPLHF. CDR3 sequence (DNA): TGCAGCGTGGTATCGCTTTCAGGGACAAGTTCACCCCTCCACTTT.